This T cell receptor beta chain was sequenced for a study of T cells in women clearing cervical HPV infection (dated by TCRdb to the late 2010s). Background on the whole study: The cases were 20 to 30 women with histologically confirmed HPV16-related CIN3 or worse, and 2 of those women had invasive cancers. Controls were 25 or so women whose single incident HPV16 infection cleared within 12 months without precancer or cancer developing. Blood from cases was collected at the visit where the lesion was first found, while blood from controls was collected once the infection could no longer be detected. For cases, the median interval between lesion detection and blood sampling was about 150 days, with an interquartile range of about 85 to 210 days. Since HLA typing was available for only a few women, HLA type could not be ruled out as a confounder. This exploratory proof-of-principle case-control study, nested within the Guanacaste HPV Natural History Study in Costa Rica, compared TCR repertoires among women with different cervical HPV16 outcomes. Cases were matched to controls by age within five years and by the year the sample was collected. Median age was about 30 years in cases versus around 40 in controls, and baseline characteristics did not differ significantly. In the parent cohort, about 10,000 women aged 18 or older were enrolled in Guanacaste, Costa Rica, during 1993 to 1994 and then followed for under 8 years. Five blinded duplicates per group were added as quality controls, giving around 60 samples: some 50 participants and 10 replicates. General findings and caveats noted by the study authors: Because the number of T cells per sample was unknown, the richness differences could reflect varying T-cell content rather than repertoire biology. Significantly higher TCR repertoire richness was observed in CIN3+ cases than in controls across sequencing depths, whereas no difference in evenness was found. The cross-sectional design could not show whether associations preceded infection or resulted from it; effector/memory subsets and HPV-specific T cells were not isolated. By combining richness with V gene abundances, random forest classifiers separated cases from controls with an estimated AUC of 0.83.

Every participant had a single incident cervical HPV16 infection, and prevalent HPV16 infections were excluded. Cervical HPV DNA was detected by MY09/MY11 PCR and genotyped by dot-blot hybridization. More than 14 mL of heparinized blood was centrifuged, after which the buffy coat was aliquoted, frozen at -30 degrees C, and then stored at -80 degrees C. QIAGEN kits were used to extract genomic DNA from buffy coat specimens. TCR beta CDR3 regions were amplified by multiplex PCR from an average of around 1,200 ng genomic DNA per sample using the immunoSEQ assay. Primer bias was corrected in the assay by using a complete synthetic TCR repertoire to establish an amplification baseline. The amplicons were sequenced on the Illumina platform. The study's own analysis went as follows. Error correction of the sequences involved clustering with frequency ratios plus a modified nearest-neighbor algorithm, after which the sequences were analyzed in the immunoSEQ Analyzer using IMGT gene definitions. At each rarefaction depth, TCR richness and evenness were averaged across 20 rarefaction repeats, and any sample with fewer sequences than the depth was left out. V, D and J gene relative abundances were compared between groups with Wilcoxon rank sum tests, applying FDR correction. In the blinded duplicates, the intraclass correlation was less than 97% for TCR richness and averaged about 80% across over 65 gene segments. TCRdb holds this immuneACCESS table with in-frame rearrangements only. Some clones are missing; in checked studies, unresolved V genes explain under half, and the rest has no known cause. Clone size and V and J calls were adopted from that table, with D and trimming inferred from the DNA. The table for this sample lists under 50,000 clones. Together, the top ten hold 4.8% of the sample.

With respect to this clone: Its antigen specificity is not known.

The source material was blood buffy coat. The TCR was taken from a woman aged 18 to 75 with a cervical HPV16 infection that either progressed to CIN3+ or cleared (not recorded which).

CDR3 DNA, as far as it was read: TGTGCCAGCTCACCCGGCGGGGGGCACAACTATGGC. This translates into CASSPGGGHNYG. The CDR3 in its entirety is CASSPGGGHNYGYTF. The chain is made from TRBV18 and TRBJ1-2, with TRBD1 perhaps the D gene, on 6 matching bases. The read falls 3 residues short of the CDR3 end, and the missing part is taken from the germline J gene. From a lookup of the germline V gene, CDR1 and CDR2 are KGHSH and LQKENI. Trimming at the junction amounts to 3 bases on V and 2 bases on J, and the germline ends lie 13 bases apart. Including cysteine and phenylalanine, the CDR3 has 15 amino acids. The DNA shown is the part of the CDR3 that was read: 36 bases, in frame from base 1.